This T cell receptor beta chain was sequenced in a study of blood T cell repertoires in COVID-19. Across the study: Samples taken during acute and convalescent COVID-19 were collected in the United States, Italy and Spain. The cDNA or gDNA used as material had been derived from T cells, B-cell-depleted T cells, or PBMCs.

This clone turned up a few times. Authors' data handling: Reference gene primer amplification in the assay estimated nucleated cell counts. Data came from immunoSEQ multiplex PCR; TCRdb stores just in-frame clones and leaves some out. From that table come the V and J calls and clone size; the DNA was used to work out D and trimming. The data show roughly 350,000 clones, with roughly 85% seen just once and 3.6% held by the top ten. The CDR3 loop spans 16 amino acids. The chain employs TRBV21-1 and TRBJ2-3; whether TRBD2, the table's D call, matches the DNA was not checked. TRBV21-1 counts as a pseudogene. The receptor's source is a young woman with acute or convalescent COVID-19. Source material: peripheral blood. CDR3 sequence: CASSKKRLAGTDTQYF. The CDR3 nucleotides are TGTGCCAGCAGCAAAAAAAGACTAGCGGGCACAGATACGCAGTATTTT.